This T cell receptor beta chain was captured by sequencing in a study of cytomegalovirus exposure and HLA in healthy donors. Study as a whole: Across some 400 genotyped donors, about 80% landed in the Caucasian-associated ancestry cluster.

On this clone itself: Its specificity is unknown.

Points from the study as a whole: Most TCR sequences were seen very rarely across donors, but some public TCRs occurred in many. HLA allele associations emerged for roughly 17,000 TCR beta sequences in a later analysis, at 0.05 false discovery rate. Being productive about 87% or about 30% of the time was typical of most TCR beta V segments in an earlier analysis.

It was with 60 Vbeta and 13 Jbeta primers that the PCR ran. The assay was immunoSEQ multiplex PCR, and TCRdb's table has in-frame clones only and misses some. The sample carries fewer than 150,000 clones, about 74% recorded once. V gave up 5 bases and J gave up 6 bases; unmatched junction bases: 14. Germline V gives CDR1 SGHTA, CDR2 FQGTGA. The CDR3 contains 17 residues. The receptor was derived from a man aged 25 to 40 in good health and CMV-seronegative. This rearrangement joins TRBV7-3 to TRBJ2-3, with 10 positions matching TRBD2. Sample: PBMCs. Written as DNA, the CDR3 is TGTGCCAGCAGCCCGGGGGTGACTAGCGGGCGTACGGATACGCAGTATTTT. The encoded protein is CASSPGVTSGRTDTQYF.